The rows below give T cell receptor beta chains drawn from one sample of a study of blood T cell repertoires in COVID-19. Method: immunoSEQ multiplex PCR; TCRdb's copy keeps in-frame clones and lacks some. This table has roughly 220,000 clones, around 86% appearing once. Sequenced material: peripheral blood. The origin of the receptors is an elderly woman with COVID-19, enrolled during active disease. Each CDR3 is given with its conserved first and last residue. A D gene is named only where the DNA matches it firmly. Only part of the rows carry a size: once, few, many, or a class if the clone is expanded.

d_call	v_call	clone_size	j_call	cdr3_nt	cdr3_aa
NA	TRBV6-9	NA	TRBJ1-5	TGTGCCAGCAGTTTTGCCCCCGGGAGGGGCGCCCTCAATCAGCCCCAGCATTTT	CASSFAPGRGALNQPQHF
TRBD1	TRBV5-1	NA	TRBJ1-1	TGCGCCAGCAGCTTGGCCAGGCTGGGACAGGCGGGCACTGAAGCTTTCTTT	CASSLARLGQAGTEAFF
NA	TRBV6-5	NA	TRBJ1-1	TGTGCCAGCCAAACCTCCGAACAGGGAAGCACTGAAGCTTTCTTT	CASQTSEQGSTEAFF
NA	TRBV10-3	NA	TRBJ1-4	TGTGCCATCAGTGAGAGGGGTGCCGACGAAAAACTGTTTTTT	CAISERGADEKLFF
NA	TRBV12-3/TRBV12-4	NA	TRBJ2-1	TGTGCCAGCGTTGGGGGGGGCCCTGAGCAGTTCTTC	CASVGGGPEQFF
NA	TRBV5-1	NA	TRBJ1-5	TGCGCCAGCAGCTTGGAAGGAGTTGGGCAGCCCCAGCATTTT	CASSLEGVGQPQHF
NA	TRBV2	NA	TRBJ2-2	TGTGCCAGCATTAATAGCGGCCTGAGGAACACCGGGGAGCTGTTTTTT	CASINSGLRNTGELFF
TRBD2	TRBV5-1	few	TRBJ2-1	TGCGCCAGCAGCAACCCCGGGGGGGCTAGGGTAAACAATGAGCAGTTCTTC	CASSNPGGARVNNEQFF
TRBD1	TRBV11-2	NA	TRBJ1-1	TGTGCCAGCAGCCGTGTCCCGGGACAGGGAAAGGGAACTGAAGCTTTCTTT	CASSRVPGQGKGTEAFF
NA	TRBV7-9	NA	TRBJ1-4	TGTGCCAGCACCTCCCGAGAACAGGGATTCGAAAAACTGTTTTTT	CASTSREQGFEKLFF
NA	TRBV3-1/TRBV3-2	NA	TRBJ2-7	TGTGCCAGCAGCCAAGACCCCTTGGCAGGGGAAGACTACGAGCAGTACTTC	CASSQDPLAGEDYEQYF
NA	TRBV5-1	NA	TRBJ1-1	TGCGCCAGCAGCTTCACAGTGAACACTGAAGCTTTCTTT	CASSFTVNTEAFF
TRBD1	TRBV18	few	TRBJ1-5	TGTGCCAGCTCACCTTCAAGTACTCAGGGGGCTAGCAATCAGCCCCAGCATTTT	CASSPSSTQGASNQPQHF